This TCR beta chain was captured by sequencing in a study of blood T cell repertoires in COVID-19. At the level of the study: Both acute and convalescent COVID-19 samples were obtained from the United States, Italy and Spain.

CDR1 is ENHRY, CDR2 SYGVKD, per germline. The CDR3 runs to 15 residues. The V gene end was trimmed by 8 bases and the J gene end by 3 bases; junction bases not matched to a gene: 3. In the original analysis: Estimation of nucleated cell counts was performed using reference gene primer amplification. Libraries were prepared by immunoSEQ multiplex PCR; TCRdb keeps only in-frame clonotypes and omits some of them. That table supplies the V and J calls and clone size; D and trimming were determined from the DNA. The table has a few hundred thousand clones, 85% seen once. The V and J genes are TRBV10-3 and TRBJ2-2, with 13 positions matching TRBD2. Material: peripheral blood. This TCR was sampled from a woman aged 18 to 35 with acute or convalescent COVID-19. DNA of the CDR3: TGTGCCATCCGGGGGACTAGCGGGGACACCGGGGAGCTGTTTTTT. It yields the protein CAIRGTSGDTGELFF.